These 13 T cell receptor beta chains were sequenced from one sample in a study of T cell responses to AZD1222 COVID-19 vaccine. Assay: immunoSEQ multiplex PCR; the TCRdb copy retains only in-frame clones and omits some. The repertoire holds approximately 130,000 clones, with about 93% as singletons. Sequencing used peripheral blood, obtained on day 0 of AZD1222 vaccination. The receptors shown here come from an adult in good health.

V usage is TRBV11-2 and J usage is TRBJ1-3, with a tentative D call TRBD1 (5 bases). Trimming shortened V by 5 bases and J by 1 base, and 9 bases separated the two germline ends. From germline, CDR1 is SGHAT and CDR2 FQNNGV. The CDR3 has 14 amino acids. Here the CDR3 DNA reads TGTGCCAGCAGCGGCGGGACGTCTGGAAACACCATATATTTT. This translates into CASSGGTSGNTIYF.

This chain joins TRBV20-1 and TRBJ2-7, with D perhaps TRBD2 (6 bases). Between the trimmed V and J ends, which lost 3 bases and 3 bases, there was a span of 9 bases. This CDR3 is built from 12 residues. Germline-derived CDR1 and CDR2 are DFQATT and SNEGSKA (reference sequence). DNA of the CDR3: TGCAGTGCTAGTCTCGGGGGCTACGAGCAGTACTTC. This gives the protein CSASLGGYEQYF.

The chain combines TRBV11-3 with TRBJ1-1, with D unresolved. Germline V CDR1 and CDR2: SGHNT, YENEEA. V dropped 4 bases and J dropped 4 bases, with 10 bases sitting between them. The CDR3 length is 13 residues. CDR3 sequence reads: CASSSTTSTEAFF. DNA for the CDR3: TGTGCCAGCAGCTCCACGACAAGCACTGAAGCTTTCTTT.

The count of this clone is one. The rearrangement joins TRBV7-9 to TRBJ1-2; TRBD1 is a possible D gene (6 bases). CDR3 length: 17 residues. V shed 5 bases and J shed 4 bases, with 23 bases lying between them. The germline V gene has CDR1 SEHNR and CDR2 FQNEAQ (reference sequence). The CDR3 protein is CASSPLGVSGETYGYTF. For the CDR3, the DNA is TGTGCCAGCAGCCCACTAGGGGTATCAGGGGAAACCTATGGCTACACCTTC.

The chain links TRBV6-1 to TRBJ1-2; weak D call: TRBD1 (6 bases). V was shortened by 3 bases and J by 4 bases, with 12 bases between the two germline ends. The CDR3 is 14 amino acids. From germline, CDR1 is MNHNS and CDR2 SASEGT. CDR3 coding DNA: TGTGCCAGCAGTGAGGGCAGGGGCAGCTATGGCTACACCTTC. This codes for CASSEGRGSYGYTF.

The V call is TRBV10-1, the J call TRBJ2-5, with 10 bases matching TRBD1. V lost 2 bases and J lost 4; bases outside the gene matches: 7. In germline, CDR1 is WNHNN, CDR2 SYGVQD (reference sequence). The CDR3 is made up of 16 amino acids. CDR3 in amino acids: CASSEPRQGAGETQYF. DNA of the CDR3: TGCGCCAGCAGTGAGCCCAGACAGGGGGCGGGAGAGACCCAGTACTTC.

The genes are TRBV19 and TRBJ1-6; perhaps TRBD1 as D (5 bases). This CDR3 is 15 amino acids long. The V end lost 7 bases, the J end lost 7 bases, and 17 bases lay between the germline ends. Germline loops: CDR1 LNHDA, CDR2 SQIVND (reference sequence). The CDR3 sequence: CASTQQVFRNSPLHF. The CDR3 DNA sequence: TGTGCCAGTACTCAACAGGTTTTTAGGAATTCACCCCTCCACTTT.

This clone showed up just once. V usage is TRBV29-1 and J usage is TRBJ1-3; D not resolved. The V and J ends lost 1 base and 0 bases respectively, with 10 bases between them. Germline V lookup: CDR1 SQVTM, CDR2 ANQGSEA. CDR3 size: 15 residues. CDR3 nucleotides: TGCAGCGTTGAAGGACGGCTGAGCTCTGGAAACACCATATATTTT. Amino acid sequence: CSVEGRLSSGNTIYF.

The chain joins TRBV7-2 to TRBJ1-6; D is perhaps TRBD1 (6 bases). This CDR3 region has 16 residues. V was trimmed by 7 bases and J by 0 bases, leaving 13 bases between them. Germline-derived CDR1 and CDR2 are SGHTA and FQGNSA. CDR3 region: CASTKGGSSYNSPLHF. The CDR3 DNA follows: TGTGCCAGCACCAAGGGGGGTAGCTCCTATAATTCACCCCTCCACTTT.

The chain combines TRBV11-3 with TRBJ1-1; TRBD1 aligns across 7 bases. Germline CDR1 and CDR2: SGHNT and YENEEA. V trimming: 5 bases; J trimming: 1 base; junction bases outside the gene matches: 4. CDR3 length equals 14 residues. Written as DNA, the CDR3 is TGTGCCAGCAGCACTGGACAGGAGAACACTGAAGCTTTCTTT. Translation: CASSTGQENTEAFF. Based on the CDR3 plus reference TRBV11-3 and TRBJ1-1, the full variable domain is EAGVVQSPRYKIIEKKQPVAFWCNPISGHNTLYWYLQNLGQGPELLIRYENEEAVDDSQLPKDRFSAERLKGVDSTLKIQPAELGDSAVYLCASSTGQENTEAFFGQGTRLTVV.

The count of this clone is one. This chain connects TRBV12-3 or TRBV12-4 to TRBJ1-1; no clear D. V was clipped by 7 bases and J by 6 bases, with 9 bases between them. The CDR3 runs to 11 residues. The CDR3 region is CASTRYPEAFF. In nucleotides, the CDR3 is TGTGCCAGCACCCGGTACCCTGAAGCTTTCTTT.

The chain carries TRBV6-5 and TRBJ1-5; a weak D match, TRBD1 (5 bases). V was cut by 6 bases and J by 4 bases, with 10 bases left in between. The CDR3 is 13 amino acids. CDR1 and CDR2 from the germline V gene are MNHEY and SVGAGI. The CDR3 bases are TGTGCCAGCAGCGCCAGGGTAAATCAGCCCCAGCATTTT. This gives the protein CASSARVNQPQHF.

V and J are TRBV5-4 and TRBJ2-5; D may be TRBD2 (5 bases). Trimming removed 0 bases from V and 5 bases from J, with 8 bases in between. The CDR3 is 13 residues long. Germline V gene lookup returns CDR1 SGHNT and CDR2 YYREEE (reference sequence). The CDR3 loop is CASSLVGEETQYF. CDR3 sequence (DNA): TGTGCCAGCAGCTTGGTCGGGGAGGAGACCCAGTACTTC.